This T cell receptor beta chain was found in a study of T cell responses to AZD1222 COVID-19 vaccine. Study summary: Whether given at about 4 or about 12 weeks, second doses were pooled. Study conclusions and caveats: As reported, nearly half of all spike-specific TCRs target variant regions that are unmutated. Possibly, clonal diversity was underestimated; donors were largely white British and included more females.

Trimming left V 1 base short and J 1 base short, with 13 bases between. Per germline, CDR1 KGHDR and CDR2 SFDVKD. This CDR3 is built from 17 residues. Assay used: immunoSEQ multiplex PCR; TCRdb lists only in-frame clones, some missing. The sample has approximately 160,000 clones, roughly 87% seen once; the top ten hold around 3%. As regards this clone: Its antigen is unidentified.

The chain joins TRBV24-1 to TRBJ1-5; D not resolved. This receptor was obtained from an adult in good health. Sequenced material: peripheral blood, taken on day 0 of AZD1222 vaccination. As DNA, the CDR3 is TGTGCCACCAGTGATTTTAAGAGTGGGCTAAGCAATCAGCCCCAGCATTTT. Its translation is CATSDFKSGLSNQPQHF.